The following is a T cell receptor (beta chain) sequence with its context. The record originates from a study of T cell responses to AZD1222 COVID-19 vaccine. This CDR3 has 17 residues. Germline V gives CDR1 SGHDT, CDR2 YYEEEE. V shed 1 base and J shed 5 bases, with 18 bases lying between them. Generated by immunoSEQ multiplex PCR, the TCRdb table keeps only in-frame clones and is missing some. The repertoire holds about 110,000 clones, with roughly 90% as singletons. This receptor was obtained from an adult in good health. The sample was peripheral blood, taken on day 0 of MenACWY control vaccination. The chain recombines TRBV5-6 with TRBJ2-2; D gene uncertain. DNA for the CDR3: TGTGCCAGCAGCTTGTCATTGACTGGGCAGAGTACCGGGGAGCTGTTTTTT. Translating gives CASSLSLTGQSTGELFF.